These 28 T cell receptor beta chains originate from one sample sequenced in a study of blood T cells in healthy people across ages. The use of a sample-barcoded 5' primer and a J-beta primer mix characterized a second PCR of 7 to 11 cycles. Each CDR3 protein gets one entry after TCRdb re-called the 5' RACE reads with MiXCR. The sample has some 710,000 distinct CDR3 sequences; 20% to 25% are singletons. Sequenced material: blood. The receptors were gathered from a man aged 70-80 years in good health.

CDR3 residues: CATSRSQGRGIEAFF. The CDR3 DNA sequence: TGTGCCACCAGCAGATCGCAGGGGAGGGGCATTGAAGCTTTCTTT. The chain links TRBV15 to TRBJ1-1, with D maybe TRBD1 (6 bases). Trimming pared 2 bases from V and 7 bases from J, leaving 17 bases between. The length of the CDR3 is 15 residues. Per germline, CDR1 LNHNV and CDR2 YYDKDF (reference sequence).

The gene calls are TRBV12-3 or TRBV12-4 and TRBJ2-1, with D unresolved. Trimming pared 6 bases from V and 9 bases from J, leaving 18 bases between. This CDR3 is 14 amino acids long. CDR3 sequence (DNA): TGTGCCAGCAGGATGCAGAGGCCAAGTGGTGAGCAGTTCTTC. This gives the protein CASRMQRPSGEQFF.

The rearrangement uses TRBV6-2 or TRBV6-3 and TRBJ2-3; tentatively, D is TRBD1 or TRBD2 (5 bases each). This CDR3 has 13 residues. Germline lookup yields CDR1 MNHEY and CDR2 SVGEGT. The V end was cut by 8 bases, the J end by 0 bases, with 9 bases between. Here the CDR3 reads CASAGTSTDTQYF. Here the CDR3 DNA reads TGTGCCAGCGCCGGGACGAGCACAGATACGCAGTATTTT.

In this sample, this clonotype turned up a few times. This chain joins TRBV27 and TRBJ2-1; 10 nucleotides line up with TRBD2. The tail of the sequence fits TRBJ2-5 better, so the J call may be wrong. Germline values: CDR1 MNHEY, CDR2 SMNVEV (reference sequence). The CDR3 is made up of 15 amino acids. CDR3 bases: TGTGCCAGCAAGGGGTTAGCGGGGGGCCTAGAGACCCAGTACTTC. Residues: CASKGLAGGLETQYF.

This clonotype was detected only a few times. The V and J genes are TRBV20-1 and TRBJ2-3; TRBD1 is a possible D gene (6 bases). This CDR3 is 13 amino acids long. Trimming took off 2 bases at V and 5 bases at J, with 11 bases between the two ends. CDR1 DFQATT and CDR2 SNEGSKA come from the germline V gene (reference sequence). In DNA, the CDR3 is TGCAGTGCTAGAAGGACAGTGGGAGATACGCAGTATTTT. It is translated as CSARRTVGDTQYF.

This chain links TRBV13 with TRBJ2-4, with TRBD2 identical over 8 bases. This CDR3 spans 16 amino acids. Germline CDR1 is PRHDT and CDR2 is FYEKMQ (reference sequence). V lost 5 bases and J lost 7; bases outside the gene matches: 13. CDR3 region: CASSLRLSGSNNIQYF. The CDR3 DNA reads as TGTGCCAGCAGCCTCCGGTTGAGCGGGAGTAACAACATTCAGTACTTC.

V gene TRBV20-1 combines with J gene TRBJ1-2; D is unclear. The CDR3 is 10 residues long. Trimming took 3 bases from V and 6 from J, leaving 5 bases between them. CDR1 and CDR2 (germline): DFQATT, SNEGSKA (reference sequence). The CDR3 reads CSASNNGYTF. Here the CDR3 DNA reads TGCAGTGCTAGCAACAATGGCTACACCTTC.

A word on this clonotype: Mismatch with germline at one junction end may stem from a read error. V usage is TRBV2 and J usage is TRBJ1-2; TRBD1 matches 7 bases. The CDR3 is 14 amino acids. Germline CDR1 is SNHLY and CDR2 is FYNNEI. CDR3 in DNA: TGTGCCAGCAGTACCTTCCGGGACAGCTATGGCTGCGCCTTC. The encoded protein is CASSTFRDSYGCAF.

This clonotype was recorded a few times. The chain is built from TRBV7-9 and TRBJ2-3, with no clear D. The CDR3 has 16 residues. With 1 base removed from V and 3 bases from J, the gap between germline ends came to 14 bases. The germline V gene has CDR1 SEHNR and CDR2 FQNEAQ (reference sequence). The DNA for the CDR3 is TGTGCCAGCAGCTTAGGCGTCGCATCACATACAGATACGCAGTATTTT. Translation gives CASSLGVASHTDTQYF.

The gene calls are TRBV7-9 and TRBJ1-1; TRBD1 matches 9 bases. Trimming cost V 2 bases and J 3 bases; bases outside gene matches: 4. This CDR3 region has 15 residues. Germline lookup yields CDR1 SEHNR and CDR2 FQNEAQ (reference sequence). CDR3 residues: CASSLYRGRYTEAFF. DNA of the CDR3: TGTGCCAGCAGCTTATACAGGGGGCGTTACACTGAAGCTTTCTTT.

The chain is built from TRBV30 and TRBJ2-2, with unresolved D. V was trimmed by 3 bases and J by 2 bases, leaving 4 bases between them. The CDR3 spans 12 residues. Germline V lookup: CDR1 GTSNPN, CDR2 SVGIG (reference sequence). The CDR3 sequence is CAWSYNTGELFF. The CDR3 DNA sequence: TGTGCCTGGAGCTATAACACCGGGGAGCTGTTTTTT.

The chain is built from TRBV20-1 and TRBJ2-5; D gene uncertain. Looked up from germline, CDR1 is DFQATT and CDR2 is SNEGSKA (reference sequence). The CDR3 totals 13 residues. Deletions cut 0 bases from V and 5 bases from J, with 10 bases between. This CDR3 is CSARDSPAETQYF. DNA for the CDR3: TGCAGTGCTAGAGACAGTCCTGCGGAGACCCAGTACTTC.

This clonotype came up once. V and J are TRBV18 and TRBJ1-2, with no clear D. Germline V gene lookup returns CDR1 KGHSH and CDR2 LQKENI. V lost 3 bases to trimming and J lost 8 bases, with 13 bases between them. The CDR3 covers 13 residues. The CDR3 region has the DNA TGTGCCAGCTCACCCCCAGGTCGTGAGGGCTACACCTTC. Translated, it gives CASSPPGREGYTF.

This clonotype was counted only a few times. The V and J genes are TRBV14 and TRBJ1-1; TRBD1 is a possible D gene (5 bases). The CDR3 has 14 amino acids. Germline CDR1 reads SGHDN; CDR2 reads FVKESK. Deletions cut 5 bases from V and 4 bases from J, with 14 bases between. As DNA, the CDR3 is TGTGCCAGCAGCTCAAGGGGCCTCGCCACTGAAGCTTTCTTT. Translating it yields CASSSRGLATEAFF.

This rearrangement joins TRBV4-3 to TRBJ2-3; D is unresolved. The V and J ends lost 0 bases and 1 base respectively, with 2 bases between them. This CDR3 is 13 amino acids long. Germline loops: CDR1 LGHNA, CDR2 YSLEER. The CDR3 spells CASSQERTDTQYF. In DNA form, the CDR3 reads TGCGCCAGCAGCCAAGAACGCACAGATACGCAGTATTTT.

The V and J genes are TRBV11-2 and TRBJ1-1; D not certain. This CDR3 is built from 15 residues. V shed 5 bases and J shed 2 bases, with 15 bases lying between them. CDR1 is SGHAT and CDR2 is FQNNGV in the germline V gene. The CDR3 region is CASSKDRVRNTEAFF. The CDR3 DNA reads TGTGCCAGCAGCAAAGACCGGGTCCGAAACACTGAAGCTTTCTTT.

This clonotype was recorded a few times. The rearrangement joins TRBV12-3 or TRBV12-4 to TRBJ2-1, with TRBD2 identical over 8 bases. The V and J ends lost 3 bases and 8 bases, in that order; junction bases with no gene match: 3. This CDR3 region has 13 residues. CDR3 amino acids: CASSFSGGDEQFF. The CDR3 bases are TGTGCCAGCAGTTTTTCCGGGGGGGATGAGCAGTTCTTC.

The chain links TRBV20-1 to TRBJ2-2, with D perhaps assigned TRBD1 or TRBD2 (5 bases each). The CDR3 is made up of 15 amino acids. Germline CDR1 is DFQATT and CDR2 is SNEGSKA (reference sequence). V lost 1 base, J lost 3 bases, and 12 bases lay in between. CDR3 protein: CSARGAGTDTGELFF. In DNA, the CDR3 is TGCAGTGCTAGAGGAGCAGGGACGGACACCGGGGAGCTGTTTTTT.

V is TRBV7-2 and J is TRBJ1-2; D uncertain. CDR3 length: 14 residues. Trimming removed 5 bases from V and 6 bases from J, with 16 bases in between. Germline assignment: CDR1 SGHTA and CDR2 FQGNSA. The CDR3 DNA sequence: TGTGCCAGCAGCCCAGCCGGACGGGATCATGGCTACACCTTC. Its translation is CASSPAGRDHGYTF.

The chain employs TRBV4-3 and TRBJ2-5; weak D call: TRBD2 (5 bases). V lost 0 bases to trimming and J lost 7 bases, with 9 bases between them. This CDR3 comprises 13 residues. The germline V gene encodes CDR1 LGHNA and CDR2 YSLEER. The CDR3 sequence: CASSQEGRGTQYF. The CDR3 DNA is TGCGCCAGCAGCCAAGAGGGCCGGGGGACCCAGTACTTC.

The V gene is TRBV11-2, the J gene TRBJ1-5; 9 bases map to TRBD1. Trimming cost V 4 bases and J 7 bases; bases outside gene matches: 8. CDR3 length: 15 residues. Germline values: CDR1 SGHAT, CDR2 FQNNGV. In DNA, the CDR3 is TGTGCCAGCAGCTCGGACAGGGGAAGCGGACAGCCCCAGCATTTT. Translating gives CASSSDRGSGQPQHF. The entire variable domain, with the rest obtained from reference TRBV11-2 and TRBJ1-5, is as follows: EAGVAQSPRYKIIEKRQSVAFWCNPISGHATLYWYQQILGQGPKLLIQFQNNGVVDDSQLPKDRFSAERLKGVDSTLKIQPAKLEDSAVYLCASSSDRGSGQPQHFGDGTRLSIL.

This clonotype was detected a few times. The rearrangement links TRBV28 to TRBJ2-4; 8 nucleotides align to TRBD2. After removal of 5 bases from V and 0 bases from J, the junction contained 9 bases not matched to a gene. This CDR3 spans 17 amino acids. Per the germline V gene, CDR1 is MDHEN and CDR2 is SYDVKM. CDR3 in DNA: TGTGCCAGCAGTCCTTTCCTAGCGGGTGTAGCCAAAAACATTCAGTACTTC. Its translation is CASSPFLAGVAKNIQYF. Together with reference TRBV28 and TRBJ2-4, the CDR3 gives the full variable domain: DVKVTQSSRYLVKRTGEKVFLECVQDMDHENMFWYRQDPGLGLRLIYFSYDVKMKEKGDIPEGYSVSREKKERFSLILESASTNQTSMYLCASSPFLAGVAKNIQYFGAGTRLSVL.

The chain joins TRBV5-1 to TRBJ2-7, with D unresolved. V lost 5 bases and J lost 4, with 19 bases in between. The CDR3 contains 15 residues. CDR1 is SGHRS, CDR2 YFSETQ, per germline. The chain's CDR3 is CASRSTTTTDYEQYF. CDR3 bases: TGCGCCAGCAGATCGACGACGACCACGGATTACGAGCAGTACTTC.

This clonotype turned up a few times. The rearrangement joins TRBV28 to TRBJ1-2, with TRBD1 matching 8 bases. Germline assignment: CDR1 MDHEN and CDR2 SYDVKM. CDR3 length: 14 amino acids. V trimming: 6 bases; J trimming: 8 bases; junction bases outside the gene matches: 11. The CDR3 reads CASSPPDRVDGYTF. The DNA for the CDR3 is TGTGCCAGCAGCCCTCCGGACAGGGTAGACGGCTACACCTTC.

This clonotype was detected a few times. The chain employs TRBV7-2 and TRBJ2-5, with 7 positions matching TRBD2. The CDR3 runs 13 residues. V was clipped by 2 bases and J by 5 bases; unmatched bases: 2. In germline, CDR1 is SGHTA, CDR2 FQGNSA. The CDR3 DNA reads TGTGCCAGCAGCTTACTGCGGGGGGAGACCCAGTACTTC. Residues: CASSLLRGETQYF.

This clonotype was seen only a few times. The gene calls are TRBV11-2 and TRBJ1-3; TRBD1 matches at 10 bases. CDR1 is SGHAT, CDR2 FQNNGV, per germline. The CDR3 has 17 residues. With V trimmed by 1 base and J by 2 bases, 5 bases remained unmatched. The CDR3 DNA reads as TGTGCCAGCAGCTTAGGACAGGGGGCTGGAGCTGGAAACACCATATATTTT. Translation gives CASSLGQGAGAGNTIYF.

CDR3 residues: CSARTGPSYEQYF. The CDR3 coding sequence is TGCAGCGCCCGGACAGGGCCCTCCTACGAGCAGTACTTC. The chain employs TRBV29-1 and TRBJ2-7, with 8 positions matching TRBD1. CDR1 and CDR2 (germline): SQVTM, ANQGSEA. CDR3 length equals 13 residues. Trimming removed 7 bases from V and 0 bases from J; junction bases left unmatched: 5.

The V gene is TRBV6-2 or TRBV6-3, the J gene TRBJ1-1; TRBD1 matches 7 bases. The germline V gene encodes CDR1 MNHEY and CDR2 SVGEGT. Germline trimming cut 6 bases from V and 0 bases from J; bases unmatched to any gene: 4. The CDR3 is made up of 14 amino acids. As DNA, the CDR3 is TGTGCCAGCAGGCACAGGGGCGTGAACACTGAAGCTTTCTTT. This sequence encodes CASRHRGVNTEAFF.